Below, one TCR beta chain is given with its context. There is no known antigen for this receptor. Base qualities are not provided; no much larger clone lies one nucleotide away. The data are from a study of blood T cell repertoires in COVID-19 (dated by TCRdb to the early 2020s). Looking at the study overall: Samples from collaborators originated in the United States, Italy and Spain and spanned both the acute and convalescent phases of COVID-19. The material from the prospective study consisted of cDNA or gDNA derived from T cells, B-cell-depleted T cells, or PBMCs. Subjects who had been exposed to COVID-19, were actively infected with it, or had recovered from it provided the deeply sampled blood TCRbeta repertoires that made up the dataset. The repertoires were released in a freely available public database meant as a resource for research on the immune response to SARS-CoV-2. Samples came from the ongoing ImmuneRACE study (first 160 participants) plus 1,254 subjects from 6 global collaborators. Nearly every sample came with metadata listing a de-identified subject ID, COVID-19 status, age in years and sex. HLA class I and class II types, where available, came from metadata supplied by the sample provider rather than from assay-based typing.

Overall study outcomes, separate from this receptor: The amount of clinical and demographic metadata varied by source and participant and was provided uncurated.

Deletion took 2 bases off V and 1 base off J, with a span of 8 bases between the germline ends. The CDR3 starts with the cysteine, ends with the phenylalanine, and has 14 residues. Of the read, only the CDR3 DNA is kept; its 42 bases are in frame from base 1. For CDR1 and CDR2, the germline V gene (reference sequence) lists LGHDT and YNNKEL. The immunoSEQ Assay, a bias-controlled multiplex PCR, was used to amplify TCRbeta CDR3 regions from genomic DNA. Turning to the authors' computational methods: Nucleated cell counts per sample were estimated from amplification of reference gene primers within the assay. To quantify the absolute abundance of each unique TCRbeta CDR3 rearrangement, sequence reads were collapsed and filtered. For each sample, productive Simpson clonality was calculated by taking the square root of Simpson's diversity index across productive rearrangements. Here the immuneACCESS table is served through TCRdb, limited to in-frame sequences with V and J called. Missing clones are a known gap in these copies; in checked studies unresolved V genes cover under half, and the rest lacks a known reason. Clone size and the V and J calls come from that table; the DNA yielded D and trimming. For this sample there are about 300,000 clones; approximately 92% appear just once. The top ten clonotypes cover roughly 1.1% of the sample.

Participants in the prospective study were enrolled through a virtual design, were aged roughly 18 to 100 years, and lived in approximately 24 United States geographic areas. In the prospective study, cohorts were assigned on the basis of participant-reported clinical history obtained from a screening survey and a study questionnaire. ImmuneRACE Cohort 3 recovered participants were defined by two consecutive negative NP/OP PCR tests, healthcare professional clearance, or symptom resolution. Mobile phlebotomists in the prospective study collected whole blood, serum and a nasopharyngeal or oropharyngeal swab from every participant. Prospective study participants could optionally give additional blood draws and questionnaires over an approximately two-month period. Prospective study blood samples were shipped either frozen or at room temperature before DNA extraction.

Sample: PBMCs or T cells enriched from blood (not recorded which). The sequence derives from a woman in her twenties or thirties who had recovered from COVID-19. Recombination linked TRBV3-1 (or the pseudogene TRBV3-2) to TRBJ2-5, with a tentative D gene TRBD2 over 5 matching bases. The CDR3 reads as follows: CASSQRGIQETQYF. The nucleotides read TGTGCCAGCAGCCAACGGGGTATCCAAGAGACCCAGTACTTC.